The 15 T cell receptor beta chains given below trace back to one sample, sequenced in a study of blood T cell repertoires in COVID-19. Using immunoSEQ multiplex PCR, the repertoire was profiled, and TCRdb retains in-frame clones only, with some absent. The table has some 120,000 clones, approximately 80% seen once. Sequencing input: peripheral blood. The receptors here all came from a woman in her 70s with acute or convalescent COVID-19.

The chain uses TRBV4-2 and TRBJ2-1, with a weak D call TRBD1 (6 bases). Germline V gene lookup returns CDR1 LGHNA and CDR2 YNFKEQ. The V and J ends lost 0 bases and 4 bases respectively, with 10 bases between them. This CDR3 region has 15 residues. This CDR3 is CASSQEIGGYNEQFF. CDR3 nucleotides: TGTGCCAGCAGCCAAGAAATAGGGGGATACAATGAGCAGTTCTTC.

V is TRBV10-3 and J is TRBJ1-3; 7 bases match TRBD1. After removal of 3 bases from V and 2 bases from J, the junction contained 7 bases not matched to a gene. The CDR3 has 16 amino acids. CDR1 is ENHRY, CDR2 SYGVKD, per germline. This CDR3 is CAISDRTGEAGNTIYF. As DNA, the CDR3 is TGTGCCATCAGTGACAGAACAGGGGAGGCTGGAAACACCATATATTTT.

The rearrangement links TRBV4-1 to TRBJ2-7; 16 bases align to TRBD2. In germline, CDR1 is MGHRA, CDR2 YSYEKL. The CDR3 sequence is 18 residues long. J was trimmed by 7 bases and V by 3 bases; bases with no gene match: 12. The CDR3: CASSQGSGLAGGPGEQYF. As DNA, the CDR3 is TGCGCCAGCAGCCAGGGATCGGGACTAGCGGGAGGGCCGGGGGAGCAGTACTTC.

V gene TRBV5-1 combines with J gene TRBJ2-3, with 7 bases identical to TRBD1. CDR1 is SGHRS and CDR2 is YFSETQ in the germline V gene. Losses at the gene ends were 4 bases for V and 4 bases for J; bases not matched to a gene: 12. The CDR3 loop spans 16 amino acids. The CDR3 protein is CASSTLQGTVADTQYF. As DNA, the CDR3 is TGCGCCAGCAGCACCTTACAGGGGACGGTCGCAGATACGCAGTATTTT.

J is TRBJ1-1 and V is TRBV3-1 (or the pseudogene TRBV3-2); D unclear. In germline, CDR1 is LGHDT, CDR2 YNNKEL (reference sequence). The CDR3 contains 13 residues. Trimming shortened V by 1 base and J by 8 bases, and 11 bases separated the two germline ends. The CDR3 protein is CASSQVSGLEAFF. CDR3 bases: TGTGCCAGCAGCCAAGTTTCCGGACTCGAAGCTTTCTTT.

The V and J genes are TRBV19 and TRBJ1-5, with 9 bases lining up with TRBD1. CDR1 is LNHDA, CDR2 SQIVND, per germline (reference sequence). This CDR3 is built from 14 residues. The V segment lost 5 bases and the J segment 9 bases; nucleotides outside the gene matches: 8. The CDR3 spells CASSQGTGGTPQHF. The DNA for the CDR3 is TGTGCCAGTAGTCAAGGCACAGGGGGCACGCCCCAGCATTTT. The whole variable domain, remainder taken from reference TRBV19 and TRBJ1-5, is DGGITQSPKYLFRKEGQNVTLSCEQNLNHDAMYWYRQDPGQGLRLIYYSQIVNDFQKGDIAEGYSVSREKKESFPLTVTSAQKNPTAFYLCASSQGTGGTPQHFGDGTRLSIL.

V and J are TRBV5-1 and TRBJ1-1; no definite D call. Deletions cut 6 bases from V and 2 bases from J, with 8 bases between. This CDR3 is built from 12 residues. Germline V gene sequence: CDR1 SGHRS, CDR2 YFSETQ. This CDR3 reads CASTGVNTEAFF. Written as DNA, the CDR3 is TGCGCCAGCACCGGGGTTAACACTGAAGCTTTCTTT.

This clone was seen a handful of times. The V gene is TRBV9, the J gene TRBJ2-5; a weak D match, TRBD2 (5 bases). CDR3 length: 13 amino acids. Germline assignment: CDR1 SGDLS and CDR2 YYNGEE. The V gene lost 1 base and the J gene lost 5 bases, with 9 bases spanning the gap. The CDR3 nucleotides read TGTGCCAGCAGCGTACGGGGAAGGGAGACCCAGTACTTC. The encoded protein is CASSVRGRETQYF. Variable domain in full (rest from reference TRBV9 and TRBJ2-5): DSGVTQTPKHLITATGQRVTLRCSPRSGDLSVYWYQQSLDQGLQFLIQYYNGEERAKGNILERFSAQQFPDLHSELNLSSLELGDSALYFCASSVRGRETQYFGPGTRLLVL.

The chain employs TRBV30 and TRBJ1-6, with D possibly matching TRBD1 (5 bases). Germline CDR1 is GTSNPN and CDR2 is SVGIG (reference sequence). V gave up 0 bases and J gave up 5 bases, with 8 bases separating them. The CDR3 is 14 amino acids. DNA for the CDR3: TGTGCCTGGAGTGTAGGGGTAGATAATTCACCCCTCCACTTT. It translates to CAWSVGVDNSPLHF. The entire variable domain, with the rest obtained from reference TRBV30 and TRBJ1-6, is as follows: SQTIHQWPATLVQPVGSPLSLECTVEGTSNPNLYWYRQAAGRGLQLLFYSVGIGQISSEVPQNLSASRPQDRQFILSSKKLLLSDSGFYLCAWSVGVDNSPLHFGNGTRLTVT.

In its sample, this clone was seen a few times. The rearrangement uses TRBV19 and TRBJ1-5; no definite D call. Germline V gene sequence: CDR1 LNHDA, CDR2 SQIVND (reference sequence). CDR3 length equals 14 residues. Trimming pared 4 bases from V and 10 bases from J, leaving 17 bases between. The DNA for the CDR3 is TGTGCCAGTAGTACGGCCGGGGATGAAGCCCCCCAGCATTTT. Translated, it gives CASSTAGDEAPQHF.

This sequence joins TRBV15 and TRBJ2-5; the D gene is possibly TRBD2 (7 bases). The ends were cut back, 6 bases at V and 1 base at J, with 18 bases in the middle. CDR1 is LNHNV, CDR2 YYDKDF, per germline (reference sequence). The CDR3 contains 16 residues. The CDR3 sequence is CATRRGRGMPQETQYF. The CDR3, as DNA: TGTGCCACCAGAAGGGGGAGGGGAATGCCCCAAGAGACCCAGTACTTC.

The V and J genes are TRBV7-9 and TRBJ1-4, with TRBD1 matching over 8 bases. The CDR3 is 15 residues long. Looked up from germline, CDR1 is SEHNR and CDR2 is FQNEAQ (reference sequence). Trimming cost V 5 bases and J 4 bases; bases outside gene matches: 6. Here the CDR3 reads CASSPDRALNEKLFF. The CDR3 DNA reads as TGTGCCAGCAGCCCGGACAGGGCTCTTAATGAAAAACTGTTTTTT.

The rearrangement links TRBV19 to TRBJ1-2; no definite D call. In germline, CDR1 is LNHDA, CDR2 SQIVND (reference sequence). The CDR3 is made up of 14 amino acids. V dropped 6 bases and J dropped 3 bases, with 14 bases sitting between them. The DNA for the CDR3 is TGTGCCAGTAGACCCACGGGGAGCGACTATGGCTACACCTTC. Amino acid sequence: CASRPTGSDYGYTF.

CDR3 in amino acids: CASSLSAGVLTYEQYF. The CDR3 DNA reads TGTGCCAGCAGCTTATCGGCGGGAGTCCTTACCTACGAGCAGTACTTC. The V and J genes are TRBV7-2 and TRBJ2-7; 7 bases align to TRBD2. Germline V gene sequence: CDR1 SGHTA, CDR2 FQGNSA. Trimming removed 2 bases from V and 2 bases from J; junction bases left unmatched: 9. This CDR3 spans 16 amino acids.

This clone was found a few times. An end of the junction differs from the germline gene, which may be a read error. The rearrangement uses TRBV27 and TRBJ2-1, with 8 bases that match TRBD1. The CDR3 loop spans 16 amino acids. Per germline, CDR1 MNHEY and CDR2 SMNVEV (reference sequence). The chain's CDR3 is CASSISGTGVYNEQFF. The CDR3 DNA reads TGTGCCAGCAGTATATCCGGGACAGGCGTATACAATGAGCAGTTCTTC.